This TCR beta chain was recovered during a study of blood T cell repertoires in COVID-19. The CDR3 sequence is 16 residues long. Deletions cut 0 bases from V and 3 bases from J, with 15 bases between. Germline V gene sequence: CDR1 GTSNPN, CDR2 SVGIG (reference sequence). Original processing notes: Reference gene primer amplification in the assay estimated nucleated cell counts. Sequencing was performed with immunoSEQ multiplex PCR; in TCRdb, only in-frame clones are kept and a portion is missing. V, J and clone size are those of that table, while D and trimming were read from the DNA. The sample comprises around 72,000 clones, over 80% of which are singletons, and over 15% rests with the top ten.

The receptor comes from a human donor in a cohort sampled during active COVID-19. V and J are TRBV30 and TRBJ1-3, with TRBD1 as a possible D gene (6 bases). The sample consisted of peripheral blood. The CDR3 spells CAWSVPDSLNGNTIYF. CDR3 in DNA: TGTGCCTGGAGTGTCCCGGACAGCCTCAATGGAAACACCATATATTTT.